The 20 T cell receptor beta chains given below trace back to one sample, sequenced in a study of T-cell reconstitution after alpha-beta-depleted transplantation in children. TCRbeta library construction was performed incorporating unique molecular identifiers. One entry per CDR3 protein results from TCRdb running MiXCR on the PCR reads. Among roughly 490,000 distinct CDR3 sequences, more than 9.5% were seen once, and the ten largest hold approximately 14%. This specimen consisted of PBMCs, mostly from graft donor cells, obtained 180 days after TCRalphabeta/CD19-depleted stem cell transplant. The receptors derive from a female patient aged 2 to 10 who had a stem cell transplant for aplastic anemia, so the T cells may come from the graft donor.

The CDR3 DNA sequence: TGCGCCAGCAGCCCAACCGGGACTAGCGGCTACGAGCAGTACTTC. Translation: CASSPTGTSGYEQYF. The chain combines TRBV5-1 with TRBJ2-7; 11 positions agree with TRBD2. V lost 4 bases and J lost 3; bases outside the gene matches: 6. CDR1 and CDR2 (germline): SGHRS, YFSETQ. The length of the CDR3 is 15 residues.

A few counts support this clonotype. The chain recombines TRBV6-1 with TRBJ2-3; 10 nucleotides match TRBD2. The germline CDR1 and CDR2 sequences are MNHNS and SASEGT. V lost 2 bases to trimming and J lost 2 bases; unmatched junction nucleotides: 4. This CDR3 is 16 amino acids long. Here the CDR3 reads CASSEQLAGTTDTQYF. The CDR3 DNA sequence: TGTGCCAGCAGTGAACAACTAGCGGGAACCACAGATACGCAGTATTTT.

The rearrangement uses TRBV25-1 and TRBJ2-2; possible D gene TRBD2, 7 bases. The CDR3 totals 16 residues. Germline V lookup: CDR1 MGHDK, CDR2 SYGVNS. The germline V and J ends were trimmed by 6 bases and 3 bases, with 17 bases remaining between them. CDR3 coding DNA: TGTGCCAGCAGATTACGGGGGGCGCTGGACACCGGGGAGCTGTTTTTT. This translates into CASRLRGALDTGELFF.

In this sample, this clonotype turned up a few times. The chain uses TRBV9 and TRBJ2-3; D is perhaps TRBD1 (6 bases). The V end lost 0 bases, the J end lost 0 bases, and 20 bases lay between the germline ends. The CDR3 sequence is 19 residues long. Per germline, CDR1 SGDLS and CDR2 YYNGEE. This chain's CDR3 is CASSVEWGQLTSSTDTQYF. The CDR3 DNA reads as TGTGCCAGCAGCGTAGAATGGGGGCAGCTAACCTCTAGCACAGATACGCAGTATTTT.

This clonotype was counted ten times or more. The genes are TRBV2 and TRBJ1-1; D is undetermined. There are 14 residues in the CDR3. Germline V CDR1 and CDR2: SNHLY, FYNNEI. V lost 5 bases and J lost 0, with 10 bases in between. The CDR3 DNA sequence: TGTGCCAGCAGTCCCCAGGTCATGAACACTGAAGCTTTCTTT. It translates to CASSPQVMNTEAFF.

This chain joins TRBV28 and TRBJ2-7; 8 bases are shared with TRBD2. The CDR3 totals 14 residues. Unmatched junction bases numbered 11, after V lost 5 bases and J lost 8 bases. Per germline, CDR1 MDHEN and CDR2 SYDVKM. In DNA form, the CDR3 reads TGTGCCAGCAGTCCCGGGACTAGACCGTACCAGCAGTACTTC. It translates to CASSPGTRPYQQYF.

This clonotype was detected only a few times. The V call is TRBV7-2, the J call TRBJ1-5; weak D call: TRBD1 (6 bases). The V end was cut by 3 bases, the J end by 0 bases, with 12 bases between. This CDR3 is 16 amino acids long. The germline gives CDR1 SGHTA, CDR2 FQGNSA. CDR3 bases: TGTGCCAGCAGCTTCCGGGACACCTATAGCAATCAGCCCCAGCATTTT. The encoded protein is CASSFRDTYSNQPQHF.

This clonotype was found a few times. CDR3 in DNA: TGCAGTGCGGAGCGGGAGGGCCCGGATACGCAGTATTTT. This gives the protein CSAEREGPDTQYF. This sequence joins TRBV20-1 and TRBJ2-3, with 10 bases fitting TRBD2. The germline CDR1 and CDR2 sequences are DFQATT and SNEGSKA (reference sequence). The CDR3 contains 13 residues. V trimming: 6 bases; J trimming: 6 bases; junction bases outside the gene matches: 6.

The sample holds a few counts of this clonotype. The chain recombines TRBV6-1 with TRBJ2-1; tentatively, D is TRBD2 (5 bases). V lost 4 bases to trimming and J lost 6 bases, with 19 bases between them. The CDR3 sequence is 16 residues long. The germline gives CDR1 MNHNS, CDR2 SASEGT. CDR3 amino acids: CASSGLIGGLLNEQFF. Here the CDR3 DNA reads TGTGCCAGCAGTGGTCTCATCGGAGGCCTTCTCAATGAGCAGTTCTTC.

This clonotype was detected many times. The V gene is TRBV20-1, the J gene TRBJ1-1; 7 bases are shared with TRBD1. This CDR3 contains 14 residues. Germline loops: CDR1 DFQATT, CDR2 SNEGSKA (reference sequence). V was clipped by 3 bases and J by 0 bases; unmatched bases: 4. Here the CDR3 DNA reads TGCAGTGCTAGGGAACAGGGGATGAACACTGAAGCTTTCTTT. Its translation: CSAREQGMNTEAFF.

This clonotype was found a few times. V usage is TRBV7-2 and J usage is TRBJ2-7; 11 nucleotides line up with TRBD2. This CDR3 has 15 residues. With V trimmed by 1 base and J by 5 bases, 4 bases remained unmatched. In germline, CDR1 is SGHTA, CDR2 FQGNSA. Here the CDR3 DNA reads TGTGCCAGCAGCTTAGAACTAGCGGGAGTCCACGAGCAGTACTTC. Residues: CASSLELAGVHEQYF. The variable domain in full, completed from reference TRBV7-2 and TRBJ2-7, reads GAGVSQSPSNKVTEKGKDVELRCDPISGHTALYWYRQSLGQGLEFLIYFQGNSAPDKSGLPSDRFSAERTGGSVSTLTIQRTQQEDSAVYLCASSLELAGVHEQYFGPGTRLTVT.

The V gene is TRBV28, the J gene TRBJ1-4; 9 nucleotides match TRBD1. Trimming removed 6 bases from V and 4 bases from J; junction bases left unmatched: 6. Germline V CDR1 and CDR2: MDHEN, SYDVKM. This CDR3 is 15 amino acids long. CDR3 in amino acids: CASSWGQGNNEKLFF. CDR3 DNA: TGTGCCAGCAGCTGGGGACAGGGTAATAATGAAAAACTGTTTTTT. The full variable domain, completed using reference TRBV28 and TRBJ1-4, is DVKVTQSSRYLVKRTGEKVFLECVQDMDHENMFWYRQDPGLGLRLIYFSYDVKMKEKGDIPEGYSVSREKKERFSLILESASTNQTSMYLCASSWGQGNNEKLFFGSGTQLSVL.

V gene TRBV20-1 combines with J gene TRBJ1-1, with D maybe TRBD1 (6 bases). V was cut by 3 bases and J by 8 bases, with 10 bases left in between. CDR1 and CDR2 (germline): DFQATT, SNEGSKA (reference sequence). This CDR3 spans 11 amino acids. The DNA of the CDR3 is TGCAGTGCTAGTCCAGGGACAGAAGCTTTCTTT. Translated, it gives CSASPGTEAFF.

This clonotype was counted ten times or more. The chain is built from TRBV12-3 or TRBV12-4 and TRBJ2-1, with unresolved D. The CDR3 sequence is 12 residues long. V lost 8 bases, J lost 7 bases, and 12 bases lay in between. CDR3 sequence (DNA): TGTGCCAGCGCTCATCTAGAAAATGAGCAGTTCTTC. As protein: CASAHLENEQFF.

This clonotype was seen a handful of times. V usage is TRBV5-6 and J usage is TRBJ2-7, with TRBD1 matching 7 bases. Germline CDR1 SGHDT, CDR2 YYEEEE. Trimming cost V 4 bases and J 0 bases; bases outside gene matches: 7. The CDR3 covers 15 residues. The CDR3 reads CASSGTDRSSYEQYV. DNA for the CDR3: TGTGCCAGCAGCGGAACGGACAGGAGCTCCTACGAGCAGTACGTC.

V and J are TRBV20-1 and TRBJ2-1; TRBD1 is a possible D gene (5 bases). The CDR3 has 13 residues. Trimming cost V 3 bases and J 7 bases, with 13 bases left between them. Germline CDR1 and CDR2: DFQATT and SNEGSKA (reference sequence). The CDR3 region has the DNA TGCAGTGCTAGTCTTCCAGGGTGGAATGAGCAGTTCTTC. It encodes CSASLPGWNEQFF.

This clonotype was counted only a few times. The rearrangement joins TRBV12-3 or TRBV12-4 to TRBJ2-7; the D gene is possibly TRBD1 (6 bases). The CDR3 runs to 14 residues. Between the trimmed V and J ends, which lost 6 bases and 2 bases, there was a span of 14 bases. As DNA, the CDR3 is TGTGCCAGCAGGGTCGGGGCAGGGGCCTACGAGCAGTACTTC. Residues: CASRVGAGAYEQYF.

The chain combines TRBV15 with TRBJ1-5; the D is unclear. V was trimmed by 4 bases and J by 10 bases, leaving 17 bases between them. The CDR3 sequence is 14 residues long. The germline V gene has CDR1 LNHNV and CDR2 YYDKDF (reference sequence). This CDR3 reads CATSTLKGFGPQHF. In DNA, the CDR3 is TGTGCCACCAGCACTCTCAAGGGTTTCGGACCCCAGCATTTT.

This clonotype appeared a few times. This chain connects TRBV28 to TRBJ2-7, with D possibly TRBD1 on 6 matching bases. The CDR3 is 15 residues long. V lost 3 bases and J lost 2, with 14 bases in between. Germline V CDR1 and CDR2: MDHEN, SYDVKM. The CDR3 nucleotides are TGTGCCAGCAGTTTTGCCGGGACACCCACCTACGAGCAGTACTTC. It codes for CASSFAGTPTYEQYF. The full variable domain, rest sourced from reference TRBV28 and TRBJ2-7, is DVKVTQSSRYLVKRTGEKVFLECVQDMDHENMFWYRQDPGLGLRLIYFSYDVKMKEKGDIPEGYSVSREKKERFSLILESASTNQTSMYLCASSFAGTPTYEQYFGPGTRLTVT.

The V call is TRBV5-1, the J call TRBJ2-7, with 8 positions matching TRBD2. CDR1 SGHRS and CDR2 YFSETQ come from the germline V gene. This CDR3 spans 13 amino acids. V was clipped by 4 bases and J by 2 bases; unmatched bases: 2. For the CDR3, the DNA is TGCGCCAGCAGCGATAGCGGGGCCTACGAGCAGTACTTC. Its protein product is CASSDSGAYEQYF.